This T cell receptor beta chain came from a study of a mutant IDH1 vaccine in newly diagnosed glioma. Overall study: Before enrollment, the patients had been treated with radiotherapy alone, temozolomide alone, or both together. Most of them had received both.

This clone came up once. The repertoire was sequenced with immunoSEQ multiplex PCR; TCRdb's copy has only in-frame clones and lacks some. This table holds over 25,000 clones, 70% to 90% found once. The germline V gene encodes CDR1 SGHNT and CDR2 YYREEE (reference sequence). This CDR3 contains 15 residues. Trimming pared 3 bases from V and 0 bases from J, leaving 10 bases between. Time point in this sample: baseline, week 1 (first vaccination visit). Treatment: pre-vaccination baseline after standard-of-care therapy. The specimen comprised PBMCs, sampled from a glioma patient treated with radiotherapy, temozolomide or both. The sequence was obtained from a woman aged 40 to 50 with glioma. This chain connects TRBV5-4 to TRBJ2-1; possibly TRBD1 for D (5 bases). The CDR3 loop reads CASSSTDGSYNEQFF. The CDR3 DNA reads as TGTGCCAGCAGCTCGACAGACGGCTCCTACAATGAGCAGTTCTTC.